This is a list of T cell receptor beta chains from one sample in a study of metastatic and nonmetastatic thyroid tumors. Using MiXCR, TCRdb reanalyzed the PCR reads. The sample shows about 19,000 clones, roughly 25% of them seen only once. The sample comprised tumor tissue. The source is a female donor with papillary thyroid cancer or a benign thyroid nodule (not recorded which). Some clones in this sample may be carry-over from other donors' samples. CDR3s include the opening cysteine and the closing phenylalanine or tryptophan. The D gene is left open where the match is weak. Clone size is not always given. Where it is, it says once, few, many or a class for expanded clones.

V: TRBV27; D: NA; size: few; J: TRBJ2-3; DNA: TGTGCCAGCAGTTTTGCAGGGACTAGCACAGATACGCAGTATTTT; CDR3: CASSFAGTSTDTQYF
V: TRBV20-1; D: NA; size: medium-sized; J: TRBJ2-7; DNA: TGCAGTGCTGAGGGTTTGGAGCACGAGCAGTACTTC; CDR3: CSAEGLEHEQYF
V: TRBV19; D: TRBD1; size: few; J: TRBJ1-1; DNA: TGTGCCAGTAGTAGGGGACAGACGAACACTGAAGCTTTCTTT; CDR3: CASSRGQTNTEAFF
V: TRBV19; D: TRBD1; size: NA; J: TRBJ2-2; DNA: TGTGCCAGTAGTAAAACAGGGGACACCGGGGAGCTGTTTTTT; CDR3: CASSKTGDTGELFF
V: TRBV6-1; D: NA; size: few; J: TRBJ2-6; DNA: TGTGCCAGCACACAGGACTCTGGGGCCAACGTCCTGACTTTC; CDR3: CASTQDSGANVLTF
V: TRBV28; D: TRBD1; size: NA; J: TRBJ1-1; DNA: TGTGCCAGCAGTCTAACAGGGGGCTCGAACACTGAAGCTTTCTTT; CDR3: CASSLTGGSNTEAFF
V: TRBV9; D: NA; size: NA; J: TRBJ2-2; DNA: TGTGCCAGCAGCGCCTCATTGCGGTGGGAAACCGGGGAGCTGTTTTTT; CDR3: CASSASLRWETGELFF
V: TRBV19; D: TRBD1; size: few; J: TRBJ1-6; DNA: TGTGCCAGTAGTACCGGGACAGGGGTTGAAACACCCCTCCACTTT; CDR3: CASSTGTGVETPLHF
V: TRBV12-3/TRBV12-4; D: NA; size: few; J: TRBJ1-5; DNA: TGTGCCAGCAGGCCCTGGCCCCAGCATTTT; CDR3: CASRPWPQHF
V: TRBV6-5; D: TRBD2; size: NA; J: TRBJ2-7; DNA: TGTGCCAGCAGTACCGGGACTAGCACCTTTCCAATTTCCTACGAGCAGTACTTC; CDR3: CASSTGTSTFPISYEQYF
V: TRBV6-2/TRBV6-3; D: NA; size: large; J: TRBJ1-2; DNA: TGTGCCAGCAGTTGGGGGGCGTTAAAGAACTATGGCTACACCTTC; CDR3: CASSWGALKNYGYTF
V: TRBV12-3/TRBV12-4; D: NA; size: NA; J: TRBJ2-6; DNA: TGTGCCAGCAGTTTCGAGGGGTATTGGGGTACTGGGGACTCTGGGGCCAAGGTCCTGACTTTC; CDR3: CASSFEGYWGTGDSGAKVLTF
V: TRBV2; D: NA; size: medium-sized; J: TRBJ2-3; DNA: TGTGCCAGCACAAACCTTGGGGATACAGATACGCAGTATTTT; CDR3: CASTNLGDTDTQYF
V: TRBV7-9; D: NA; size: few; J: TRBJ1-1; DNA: TGTGCCAGCAGCTTTACTGGGAGTGAAGCTTTCTTT; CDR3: CASSFTGSEAFF
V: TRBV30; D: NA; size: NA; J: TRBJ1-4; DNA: TGTGCCTGGAGTGTGGGGATTGAGGGTTTGGATGAAAAACTGTTTTTT; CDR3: CAWSVGIEGLDEKLFF